This T cell receptor (beta chain) was profiled in a study of blood T cell repertoires in COVID-19. Study at large: The United States, Italy and Spain provided the acute and convalescent COVID-19 samples. In each case, the material was cDNA or gDNA derived from T cells, B-cell-depleted T cells, or PBMCs.

Methods used by the authors: Amplification of reference gene primers was used by the study to estimate nucleated cell counts. Profiled with immunoSEQ multiplex PCR; TCRdb holds only in-frame clones, not every one. The DNA gave D and trimming, while V, J and clone size come from that table. The sample holds approximately 160,000 clones, approximately 84% seen once. Germline-derived CDR1 and CDR2 are MNHEY and SMNVEV (reference sequence). CDR3 length equals 17 residues. The V end lost 7 bases, the J end lost 0 bases, and 19 bases lay between the germline ends. Sequencing was performed on peripheral blood. The rearrangement joins TRBV27 to TRBJ2-1; D is perhaps TRBD2 (6 bases). The receptor was isolated from a man aged 35-49 years who had recovered from COVID-19. CDR3 loop: CASKVAVAANSYNEQFF. CDR3 nucleotides: TGTGCCAGCAAGGTGGCGGTAGCGGCGAACTCCTACAATGAGCAGTTCTTC.